These T cell receptor beta chains were read from a single sample in a study of cytomegalovirus exposure and HLA in healthy donors. The method was immunoSEQ multiplex PCR; TCRdb's version includes in-frame clones alone and lacks a portion of them. The repertoire consists of about 160,000 clones, with roughly 85% occurring once and the leading ten covering under 2.5%. Sample: PBMCs. The origin of the receptors is a man in his forties or fifties in good health and CMV-seronegative. CDR3s include the opening cysteine and the closing phenylalanine or tryptophan. The D gene is left open where the match is weak. Size is omitted from some rows. Given values are once, few, many or a class for expanded clones.

cdr3_length | j_call | clone_size | v_call | d_call | cdr3_nt | cdr3_aa
18 | TRBJ2-1 | NA | TRBV7-8 | TRBD2 | TGTGCCAGCAGCTCCCCCACCGGGGCTAGCGGGTTAGACAATGAGCAGTTCTTC | CASSSPTGASGLDNEQFF
15 | TRBJ2-1 | few | TRBV4-2 | TRBD2 | TGTGCCAGCAGCCCCGAACTAGCGGTTTACAATGAGCAGTTCTTC | CASSPELAVYNEQFF
15 | TRBJ2-6 | few | TRBV7-9 | NA | TGTGCCAGCATTCCTTGGAGCTCTGGGGCCAACGTCCTGACTTTC | CASIPWSSGANVLTF
16 | TRBJ1-2 | NA | TRBV4-1 | NA | TGCGCCAGCAGCCAAGCGCTTTACGGGGGGGCCTATGGCTACACCTTC | CASSQALYGGAYGYTF
15 | TRBJ2-1 | NA | TRBV18 | TRBD2 | TGTGCCAGCTCACCACAGGGGAACGGGGGGAATGAGCAGTTCTTC | CASSPQGNGGNEQFF
17 | TRBJ2-3 | NA | TRBV5-1 | TRBD2 | TGCGCCAGCAGCTTGGGGCTAGCGGGTTCTTTTGGAGATACGCAGTATTTT | CASSLGLAGSFGDTQYF
16 | TRBJ2-7 | NA | TRBV11-3 | NA | TGTGCCAGCAGCTTAGGTCCGGACGCAGGGGCGTACGAGCAGTACTTC | CASSLGPDAGAYEQYF
16 | TRBJ2-2 | NA | TRBV6-1 | NA | TGTGCCAGCAGTGCTGTTAAGGGGCTAACCACCGGGGAGCTGTTTTTT | CASSAVKGLTTGELFF
15 | TRBJ2-1 | NA | TRBV25-1 | TRBD1 | TGTGCCAGCAGTGAGCCGGGACAGGGGTGGAATGAGCAGTTCTTC | CASSEPGQGWNEQFF
18 | TRBJ1-1 | once | TRBV18 | NA | TGTGCCAGCTCACGGGACCGGGACACCTCAAGAATGAACACTGAAGCTTTCTTT | CASSRDRDTSRMNTEAFF
14 | TRBJ2-5 | NA | TRBV7-8 | NA | TGTGCCAGCAGCTCAACAGGGTCTGGGGAGACCCAGTACTTC | CASSSTGSGETQYF
11 | TRBJ2-2 | NA | TRBV29-1 | NA | TGCAGCGTCGCTAAGTCCGGGGAGCTGTTTTTT | CSVAKSGELFF
18 | TRBJ1-2 | NA | TRBV6-4 | TRBD1 | TGTGCCCCAAAAGGGGACAGGGACATAACAGCCTCCCCCGGCGGCTACACCTTC | CAPKGDRDITASPGGYTF
16 | TRBJ2-7 | NA | TRBV5-1 | TRBD2 | TGCGCCAGCAGCTTGGTGATGGCCGGGGGGACCTACGAGCAGTACTTC | CASSLVMAGGTYEQYF
14 | TRBJ1-2 | NA | TRBV5-1 | TRBD1 | TGCGCCAGCAGCCCGGGACAGGGCCCTTATGGCTACACCTTC | CASSPGQGPYGYTF
17 | TRBJ1-5 | NA | TRBV2 | TRBD1 | TGTGCCAGCAGTTCCCGGGACAGGGGGTTCGGCAATCAGCCCCAGCATTTT | CASSSRDRGFGNQPQHF
14 | TRBJ2-2 | few | TRBV7-9 | TRBD2 | TGTGCCAGCAGGAGCGGGATCGACACCGGGGAGCTGTTTTTT | CASRSGIDTGELFF
16 | TRBJ2-5 | NA | TRBV29-1 | NA | TGCAGCGTTGTCCCTAGGAGGGGGCGCTTTGATGAGACCCAGTACTTC | CSVVPRRGRFDETQYF
13 | TRBJ2-7 | NA | TRBV6-5 | NA | TGTGCCAGCAGTTCCCTCGGGAGCGGAATCGAGTACTTC | CASSSLGSGIEYF
12 | TRBJ1-1 | NA | TRBV7-9 | NA | TGTGCCAGCAGCGAAGGAGGGACTGAAGCTTTCTTT | CASSEGGTEAFF
13 | TRBJ2-7 | NA | TRBV11-2 | NA | TGTGCCAGCAGCAGGGACTCGACCTACGAGCAGTACTTC | CASSRDSTYEQYF
17 | TRBJ2-2 | NA | TRBV5-1 | TRBD2 | TGCGCCAGCCCAAAAGCGGGGCCGCCCCTAGGGACCGGGGAGCTGTTTTTT | CASPKAGPPLGTGELFF
16 | TRBJ2-1 | NA | TRBV11-1 | NA | TGTGCCAGCAGCTTAACCCCCTCTAGCTCCTACAATGAGCAGTTCTTC | CASSLTPSSSYNEQFF
13 | TRBJ2-7 | NA | TRBV28 | TRBD2 | TGTGCCACACCCGGACTAGCGTCAGACGAGCAGTACTTC | CATPGLASDEQYF